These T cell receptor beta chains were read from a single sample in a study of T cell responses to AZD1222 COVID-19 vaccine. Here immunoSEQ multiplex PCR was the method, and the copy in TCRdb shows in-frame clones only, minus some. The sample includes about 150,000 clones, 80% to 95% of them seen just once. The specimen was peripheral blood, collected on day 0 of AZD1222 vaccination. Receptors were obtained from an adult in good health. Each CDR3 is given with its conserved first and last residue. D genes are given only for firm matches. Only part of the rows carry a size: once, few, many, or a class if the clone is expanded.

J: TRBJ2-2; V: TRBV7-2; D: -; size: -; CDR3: CASRESPGELFF; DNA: TGTGCCAGCAGGGAGTCACCCGGGGAGCTGTTTTTT
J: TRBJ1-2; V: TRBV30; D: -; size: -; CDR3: CAWSSLQGYGYTF; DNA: TGTGCCTGGAGCTCACTCCAGGGCTATGGCTACACCTTC
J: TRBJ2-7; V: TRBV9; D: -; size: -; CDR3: CASSVGRGGYEQYF; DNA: TGTGCCAGCAGCGTAGGCCGGGGTGGATACGAGCAGTACTTC
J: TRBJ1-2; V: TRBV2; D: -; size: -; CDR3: CASSERQGTVHGYTF; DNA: TGTGCCAGCAGTGAGAGGCAAGGGACCGTACATGGCTACACCTTC
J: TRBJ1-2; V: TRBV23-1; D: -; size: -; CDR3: CASSQSTYNYGYTF; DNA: TGCGCCAGCAGTCAATCAACCTATAACTATGGCTACACCTTC
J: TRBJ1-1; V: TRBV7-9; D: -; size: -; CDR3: CASSLDGSSATEAFF; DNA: TGTGCCAGCAGCTTAGACGGGTCTTCGGCCACTGAAGCTTTCTTT
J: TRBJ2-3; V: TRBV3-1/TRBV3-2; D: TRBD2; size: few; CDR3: CASSQATSGETQYF; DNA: TGTGCCAGCAGCCAAGCGACTAGCGGGGAAACGCAGTATTTT
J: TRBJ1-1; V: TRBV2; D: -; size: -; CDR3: CASLRDGNTEAFF; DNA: TGTGCCAGCCTGAGAGACGGGAACACTGAAGCTTTCTTT
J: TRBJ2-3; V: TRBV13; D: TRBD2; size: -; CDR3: CASSRKLAGGLSTDTQYF; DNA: TGTGCCAGCAGCCGGAAACTAGCGGGGGGGCTTAGCACAGATACGCAGTATTTT
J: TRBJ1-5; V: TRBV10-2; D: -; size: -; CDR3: CASSESGGGNQPQHF; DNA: TGCGCCAGCAGTGAGTCCGGGGGGGGCAATCAGCCCCAGCATTTT
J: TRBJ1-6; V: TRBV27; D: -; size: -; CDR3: CASSPGEVGSPLHF; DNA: TGTGCCAGCAGTCCGGGGGAAGTTGGTTCACCCCTCCACTTT
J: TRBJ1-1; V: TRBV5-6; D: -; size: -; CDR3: CASSLYPQNTEAFF; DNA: TGTGCCAGCAGCTTGTACCCACAGAACACTGAAGCTTTCTTT
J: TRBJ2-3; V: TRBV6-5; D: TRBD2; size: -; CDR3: CASGLAGASTDTQYF; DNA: TGTGCCAGCGGACTAGCGGGGGCTAGCACAGATACGCAGTATTTT
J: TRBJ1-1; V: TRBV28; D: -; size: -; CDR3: CASSLLLNTEAFF; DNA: TGTGCCAGCAGTTTACTCCTGAACACTGAAGCTTTCTTT
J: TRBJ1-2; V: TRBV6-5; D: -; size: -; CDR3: CASSYSSGIDGYTF; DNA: TGTGCCAGCAGTTACTCGAGTGGGATCGATGGCTACACCTTC
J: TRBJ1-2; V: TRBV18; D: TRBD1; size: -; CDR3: CASSPGLRQGGRGYTF; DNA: TGTGCCAGCTCACCCGGGCTTCGACAGGGAGGGAGAGGCTACACCTTC
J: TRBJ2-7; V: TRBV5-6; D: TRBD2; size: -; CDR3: CASSLSHLAARNEQYF; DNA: TGTGCCAGCAGCTTGTCCCACCTAGCGGCCCGGAACGAGCAGTACTTC
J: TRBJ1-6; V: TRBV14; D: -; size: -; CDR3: CASSRDGASPLHF; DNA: TGTGCCAGCAGCCGCGACGGGGCTTCACCCCTCCACTTT
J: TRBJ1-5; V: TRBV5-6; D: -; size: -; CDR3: CASSLAGSPSGQPQHF; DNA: TGTGCCAGCAGCTTGGCAGGCTCCCCTTCAGGGCAGCCCCAGCATTTT